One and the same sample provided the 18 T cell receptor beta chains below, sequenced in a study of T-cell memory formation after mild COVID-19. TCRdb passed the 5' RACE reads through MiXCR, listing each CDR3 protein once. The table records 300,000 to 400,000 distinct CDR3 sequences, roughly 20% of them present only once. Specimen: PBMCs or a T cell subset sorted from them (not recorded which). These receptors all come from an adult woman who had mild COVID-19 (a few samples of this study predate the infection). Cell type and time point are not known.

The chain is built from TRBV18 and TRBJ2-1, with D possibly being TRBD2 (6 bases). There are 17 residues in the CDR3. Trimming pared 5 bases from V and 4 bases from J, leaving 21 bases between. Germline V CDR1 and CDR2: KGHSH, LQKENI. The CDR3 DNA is TGTGCCAGCTCATCTAAGGCGGGGTCAGATGGGTACAATGAGCAGTTCTTC. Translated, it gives CASSSKAGSDGYNEQFF.

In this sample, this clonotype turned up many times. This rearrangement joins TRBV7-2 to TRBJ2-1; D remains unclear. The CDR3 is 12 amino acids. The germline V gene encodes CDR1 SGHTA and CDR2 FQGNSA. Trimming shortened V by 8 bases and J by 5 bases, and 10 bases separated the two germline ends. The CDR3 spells CASSRVDNEQFF. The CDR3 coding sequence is TGTGCCAGCTCTAGGGTGGACAATGAGCAGTTCTTC.

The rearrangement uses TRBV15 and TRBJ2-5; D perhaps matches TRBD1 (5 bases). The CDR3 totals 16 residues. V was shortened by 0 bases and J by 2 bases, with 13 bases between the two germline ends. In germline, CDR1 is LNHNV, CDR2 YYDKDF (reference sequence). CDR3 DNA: TGTGCCACCAGCAGAGATCCCCCAGGGAATCAAGAGACCCAGTACTTC. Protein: CATSRDPPGNQETQYF.

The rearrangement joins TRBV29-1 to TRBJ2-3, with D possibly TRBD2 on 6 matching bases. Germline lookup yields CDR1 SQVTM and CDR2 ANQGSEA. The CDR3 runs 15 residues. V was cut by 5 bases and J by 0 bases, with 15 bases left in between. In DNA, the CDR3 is TGCAGCGTTCAAAGGGGAGGCCCTAGCACAGATACGCAGTATTTT. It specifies CSVQRGGPSTDTQYF.

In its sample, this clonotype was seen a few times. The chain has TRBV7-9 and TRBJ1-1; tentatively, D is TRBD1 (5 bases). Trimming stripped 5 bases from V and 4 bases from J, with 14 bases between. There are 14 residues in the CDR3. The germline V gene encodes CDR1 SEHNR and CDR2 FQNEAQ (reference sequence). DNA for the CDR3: TGTGCCAGCAGCCCTTGGGGGGGGGGCACTGAAGCTTTCTTT. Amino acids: CASSPWGGGTEAFF.

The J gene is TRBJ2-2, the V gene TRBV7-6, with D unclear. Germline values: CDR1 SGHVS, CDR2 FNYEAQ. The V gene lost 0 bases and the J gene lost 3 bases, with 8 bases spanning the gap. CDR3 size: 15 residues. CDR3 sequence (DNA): TGTGCCAGCAGCTTAGCGGCCGGTTACACCGGGGAGCTGTTTTTT. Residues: CASSLAAGYTGELFF.

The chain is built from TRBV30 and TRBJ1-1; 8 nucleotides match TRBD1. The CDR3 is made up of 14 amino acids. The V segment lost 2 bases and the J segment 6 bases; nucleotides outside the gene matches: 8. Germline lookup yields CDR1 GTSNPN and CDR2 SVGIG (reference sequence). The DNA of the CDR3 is TGTGCCTGGAGTACAGGACAGGGTTGGGCTGAAGCTTTCTTT. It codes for CAWSTGQGWAEAFF.

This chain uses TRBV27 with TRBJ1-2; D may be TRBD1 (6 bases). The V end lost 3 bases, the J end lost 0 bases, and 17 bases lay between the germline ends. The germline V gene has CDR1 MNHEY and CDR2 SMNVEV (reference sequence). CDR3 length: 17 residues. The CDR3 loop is CASSFLSDSRANYGYTF. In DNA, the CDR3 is TGTGCCAGCAGTTTTCTGTCGGACAGCAGGGCTAACTATGGCTACACCTTC.

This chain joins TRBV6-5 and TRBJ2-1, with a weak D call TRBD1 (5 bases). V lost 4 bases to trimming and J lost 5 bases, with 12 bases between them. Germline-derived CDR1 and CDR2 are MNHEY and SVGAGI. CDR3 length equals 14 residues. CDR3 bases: TGTGCCAGCAGTTTGGATGGGGCCAACAATGAGCAGTTCTTC. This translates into CASSLDGANNEQFF.

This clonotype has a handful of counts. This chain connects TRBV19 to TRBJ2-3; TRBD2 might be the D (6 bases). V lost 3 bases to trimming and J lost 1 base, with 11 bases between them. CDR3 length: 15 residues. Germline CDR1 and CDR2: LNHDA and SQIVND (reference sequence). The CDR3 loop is CASSIVGGGTDTQYF. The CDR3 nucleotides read TGTGCCAGTAGTATTGTTGGCGGGGGCACAGATACGCAGTATTTT.

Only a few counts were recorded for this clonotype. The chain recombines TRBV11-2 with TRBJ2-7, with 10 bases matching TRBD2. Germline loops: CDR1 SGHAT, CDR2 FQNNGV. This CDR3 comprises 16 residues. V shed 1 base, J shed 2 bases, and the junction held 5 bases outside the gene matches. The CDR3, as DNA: TGTGCCAGCAGCTTAGTAACTAGCGGGAACGCCTACGAGCAGTACTTC. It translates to CASSLVTSGNAYEQYF.

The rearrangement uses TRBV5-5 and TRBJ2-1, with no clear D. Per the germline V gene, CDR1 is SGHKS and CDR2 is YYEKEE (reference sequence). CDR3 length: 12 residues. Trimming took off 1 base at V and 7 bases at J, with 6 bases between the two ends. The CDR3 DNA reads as TGTGCCAGCAGCTTGCAGTTGAATGAGCAGTTCTTC. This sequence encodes CASSLQLNEQFF. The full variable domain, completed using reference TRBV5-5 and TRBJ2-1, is DAGVTQSPTHLIKTRGQQVTLRCSPISGHKSVSWYQQVLGQGPQFIFQYYEKEERGRGNFPDRFSARQFPNYSSELNVNALLLGDSALYLCASSLQLNEQFFGPGTRLTVL.

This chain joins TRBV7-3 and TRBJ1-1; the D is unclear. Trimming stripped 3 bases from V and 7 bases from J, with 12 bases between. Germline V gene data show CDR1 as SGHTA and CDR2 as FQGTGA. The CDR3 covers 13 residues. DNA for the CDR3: TGTGCCAGCAGCTTCGGAGGCCTTAATGAAGCTTTCTTT. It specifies CASSFGGLNEAFF.

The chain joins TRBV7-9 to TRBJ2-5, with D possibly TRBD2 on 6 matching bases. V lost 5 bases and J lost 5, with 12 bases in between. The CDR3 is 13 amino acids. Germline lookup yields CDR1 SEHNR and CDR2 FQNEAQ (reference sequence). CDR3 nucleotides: TGTGCCAGCAGCCCGGGACTTGGGGAGACCCAGTACTTC. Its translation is CASSPGLGETQYF.

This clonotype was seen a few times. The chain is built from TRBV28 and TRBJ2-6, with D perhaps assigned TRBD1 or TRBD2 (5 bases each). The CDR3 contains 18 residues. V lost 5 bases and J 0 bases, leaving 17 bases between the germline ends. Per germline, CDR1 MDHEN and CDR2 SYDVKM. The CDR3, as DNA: TGTGCCAGCAGTCGGCCCAGGGACGGGCCCTCTGGGGCCAACGTCCTGACTTTC. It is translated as CASSRPRDGPSGANVLTF. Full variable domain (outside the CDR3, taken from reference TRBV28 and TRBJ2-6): DVKVTQSSRYLVKRTGEKVFLECVQDMDHENMFWYRQDPGLGLRLIYFSYDVKMKEKGDIPEGYSVSREKKERFSLILESASTNQTSMYLCASSRPRDGPSGANVLTFGAGSRLTVL.

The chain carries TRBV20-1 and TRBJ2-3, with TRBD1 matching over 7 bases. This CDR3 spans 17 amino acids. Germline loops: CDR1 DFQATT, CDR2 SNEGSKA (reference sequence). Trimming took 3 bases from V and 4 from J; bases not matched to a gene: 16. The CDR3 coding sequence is TGCAGTGCTAGGGGTTTGGAAGGGGGCAGGGGCCCAGATACGCAGTATTTT. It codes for CSARGLEGGRGPDTQYF.

CDR3 residues: CASSLVAGDYRNIQYF. The CDR3 bases are TGCGCCAGCAGCTTGGTGGCAGGGGATTATAGAAACATTCAGTACTTC. The chain carries TRBV5-1 and TRBJ2-4; possible D gene TRBD1, 6 bases. The CDR3 sequence is 16 residues long. CDR1 SGHRS and CDR2 YFSETQ come from the germline V gene. Trimming left V 0 bases short and J 6 bases short, with 16 bases between.

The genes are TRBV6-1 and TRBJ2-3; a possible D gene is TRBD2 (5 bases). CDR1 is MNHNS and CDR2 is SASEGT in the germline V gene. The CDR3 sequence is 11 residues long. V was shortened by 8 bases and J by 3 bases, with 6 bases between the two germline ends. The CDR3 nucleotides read TGTGCCAGCCGGGATACAGATACGCAGTATTTT. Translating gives CASRDTDTQYF.